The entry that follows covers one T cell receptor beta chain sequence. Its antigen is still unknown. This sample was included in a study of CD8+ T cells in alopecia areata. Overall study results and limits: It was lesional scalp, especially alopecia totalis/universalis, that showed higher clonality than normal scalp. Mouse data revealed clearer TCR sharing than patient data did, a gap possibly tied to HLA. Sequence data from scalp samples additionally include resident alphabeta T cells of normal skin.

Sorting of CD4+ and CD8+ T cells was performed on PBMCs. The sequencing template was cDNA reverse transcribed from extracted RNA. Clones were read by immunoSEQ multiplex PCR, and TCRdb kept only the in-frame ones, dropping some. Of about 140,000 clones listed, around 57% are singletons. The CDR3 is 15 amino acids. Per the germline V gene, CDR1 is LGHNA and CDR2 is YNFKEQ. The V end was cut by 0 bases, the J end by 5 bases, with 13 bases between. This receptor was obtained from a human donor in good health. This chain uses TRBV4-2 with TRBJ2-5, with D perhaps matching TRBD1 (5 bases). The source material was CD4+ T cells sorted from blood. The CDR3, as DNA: TGTGCCAGCAGCCAAGATCATAGGGGCGAGGAGACCCAGTACTTC. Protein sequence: CASSQDHRGEETQYF.